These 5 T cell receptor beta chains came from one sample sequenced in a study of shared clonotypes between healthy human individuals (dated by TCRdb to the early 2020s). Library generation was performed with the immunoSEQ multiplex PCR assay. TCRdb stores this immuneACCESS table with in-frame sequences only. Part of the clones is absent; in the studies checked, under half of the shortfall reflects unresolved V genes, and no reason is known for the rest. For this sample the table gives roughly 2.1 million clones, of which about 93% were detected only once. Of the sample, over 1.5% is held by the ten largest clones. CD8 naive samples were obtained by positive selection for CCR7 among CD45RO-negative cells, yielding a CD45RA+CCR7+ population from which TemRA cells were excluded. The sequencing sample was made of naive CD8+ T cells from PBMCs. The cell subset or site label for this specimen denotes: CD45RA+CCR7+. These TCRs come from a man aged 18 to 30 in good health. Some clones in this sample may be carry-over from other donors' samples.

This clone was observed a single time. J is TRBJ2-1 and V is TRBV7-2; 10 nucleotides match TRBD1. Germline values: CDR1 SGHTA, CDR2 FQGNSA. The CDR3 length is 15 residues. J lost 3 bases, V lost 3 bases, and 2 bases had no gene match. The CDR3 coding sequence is TGTGCCAGCAGCTTGACAGGGGGCCGCTACAATGAGCAGTTCTTC. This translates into CASSLTGGRYNEQFF.

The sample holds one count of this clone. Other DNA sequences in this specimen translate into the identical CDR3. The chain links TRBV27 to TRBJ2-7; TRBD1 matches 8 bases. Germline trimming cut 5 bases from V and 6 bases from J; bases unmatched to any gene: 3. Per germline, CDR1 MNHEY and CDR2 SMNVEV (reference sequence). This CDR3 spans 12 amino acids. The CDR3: CASSTTGGEQYF. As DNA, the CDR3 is TGTGCCAGCAGTACCACAGGGGGCGAGCAGTACTTC.

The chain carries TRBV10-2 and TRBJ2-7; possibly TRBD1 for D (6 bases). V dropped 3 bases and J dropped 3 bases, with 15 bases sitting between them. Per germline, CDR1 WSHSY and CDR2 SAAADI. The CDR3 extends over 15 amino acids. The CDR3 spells CASSDPGTRNYEQYF. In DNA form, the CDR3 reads TGCGCCAGCAGTGATCCAGGGACACGCAACTACGAGCAGTACTTC.

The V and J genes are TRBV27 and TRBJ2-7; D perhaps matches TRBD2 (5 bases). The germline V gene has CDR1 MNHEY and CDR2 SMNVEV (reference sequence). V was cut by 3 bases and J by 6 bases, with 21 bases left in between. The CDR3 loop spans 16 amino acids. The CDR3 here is CASSFIPGSAPREQYF. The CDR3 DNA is TGTGCCAGCAGTTTCATCCCGGGGTCGGCCCCTCGCGAGCAGTACTTC.

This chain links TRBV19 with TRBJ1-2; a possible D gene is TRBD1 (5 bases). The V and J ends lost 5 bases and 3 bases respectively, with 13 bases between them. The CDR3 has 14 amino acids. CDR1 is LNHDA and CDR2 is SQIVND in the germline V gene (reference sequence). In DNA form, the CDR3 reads TGTGCCAGTAGTGAGTGGGGCAGCTACTATGGCTACACCTTC. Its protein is CASSEWGSYYGYTF.